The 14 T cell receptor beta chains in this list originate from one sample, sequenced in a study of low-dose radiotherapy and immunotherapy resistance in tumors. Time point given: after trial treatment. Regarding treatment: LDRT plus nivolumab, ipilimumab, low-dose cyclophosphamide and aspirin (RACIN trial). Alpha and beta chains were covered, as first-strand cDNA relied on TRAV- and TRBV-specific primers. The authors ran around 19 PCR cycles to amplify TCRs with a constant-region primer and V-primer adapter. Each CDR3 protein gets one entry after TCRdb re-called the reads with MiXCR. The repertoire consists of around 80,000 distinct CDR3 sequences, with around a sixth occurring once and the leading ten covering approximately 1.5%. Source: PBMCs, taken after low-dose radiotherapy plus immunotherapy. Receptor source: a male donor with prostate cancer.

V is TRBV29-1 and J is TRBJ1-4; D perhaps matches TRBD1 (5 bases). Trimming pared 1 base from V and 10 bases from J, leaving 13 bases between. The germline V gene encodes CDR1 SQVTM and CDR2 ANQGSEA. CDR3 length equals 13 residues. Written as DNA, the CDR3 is TGCAGCGTTGAAGTGTCAGGTGGGGGAAAACTGTTTTTT. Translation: CSVEVSGGGKLFF.

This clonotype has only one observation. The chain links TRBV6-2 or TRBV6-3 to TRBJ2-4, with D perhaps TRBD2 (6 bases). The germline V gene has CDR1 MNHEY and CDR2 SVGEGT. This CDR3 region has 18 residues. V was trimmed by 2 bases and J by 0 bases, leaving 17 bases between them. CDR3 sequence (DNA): TGTGCCAGCAGTTACCGACCTGGAGGGAGTCTAGCCAAAAACATTCAGTACTTC. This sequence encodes CASSYRPGGSLAKNIQYF.

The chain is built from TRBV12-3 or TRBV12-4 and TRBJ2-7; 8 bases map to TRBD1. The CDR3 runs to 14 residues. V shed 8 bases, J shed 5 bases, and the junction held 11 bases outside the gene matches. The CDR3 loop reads CASGPRDRRHEQYF. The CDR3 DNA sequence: TGTGCCAGCGGCCCCCGGGACAGGCGCCACGAGCAGTACTTC.

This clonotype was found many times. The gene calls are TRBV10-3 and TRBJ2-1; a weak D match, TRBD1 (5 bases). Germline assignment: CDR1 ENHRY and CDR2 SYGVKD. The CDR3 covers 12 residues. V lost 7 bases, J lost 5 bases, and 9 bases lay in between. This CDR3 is CAIKGADNEQFF. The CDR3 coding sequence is TGTGCCATCAAAGGGGCCGACAATGAGCAGTTCTTC.

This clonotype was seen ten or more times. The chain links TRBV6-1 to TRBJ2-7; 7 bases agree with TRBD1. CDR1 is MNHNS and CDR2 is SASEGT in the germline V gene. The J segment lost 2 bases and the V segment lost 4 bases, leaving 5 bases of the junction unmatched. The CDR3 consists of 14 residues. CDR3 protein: CASSATGTAYEQYF. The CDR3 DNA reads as TGTGCCAGCAGTGCCACCGGGACAGCCTACGAGCAGTACTTC.

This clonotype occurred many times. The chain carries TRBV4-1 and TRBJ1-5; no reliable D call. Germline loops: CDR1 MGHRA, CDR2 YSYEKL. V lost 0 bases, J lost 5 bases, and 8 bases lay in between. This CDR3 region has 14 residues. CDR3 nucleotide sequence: TGCGCCAGCAGCCAAGATACCGGGCATCAGCCCCAGCATTTT. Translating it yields CASSQDTGHQPQHF.

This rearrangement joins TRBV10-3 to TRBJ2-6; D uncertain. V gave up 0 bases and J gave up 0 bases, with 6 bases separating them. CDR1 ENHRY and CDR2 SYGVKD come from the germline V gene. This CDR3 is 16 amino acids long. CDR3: CAISESVYSGANVLTF. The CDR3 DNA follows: TGTGCCATCAGTGAGTCGGTGTACTCTGGGGCCAACGTCCTGACTTTC.

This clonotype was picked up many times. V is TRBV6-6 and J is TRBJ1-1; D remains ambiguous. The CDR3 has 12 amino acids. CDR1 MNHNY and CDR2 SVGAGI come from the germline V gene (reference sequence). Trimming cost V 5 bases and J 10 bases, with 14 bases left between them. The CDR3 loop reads CASSLDGRGAFF. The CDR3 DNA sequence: TGTGCCAGCAGTCTAGACGGTCGGGGAGCTTTCTTT.

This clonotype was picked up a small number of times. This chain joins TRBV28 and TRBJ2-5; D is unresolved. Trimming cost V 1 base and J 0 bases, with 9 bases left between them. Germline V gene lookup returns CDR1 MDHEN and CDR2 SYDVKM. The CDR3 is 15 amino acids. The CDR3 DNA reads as TGTGCCAGCAGTTTATATTCCGATTACCAAGAGACCCAGTACTTC. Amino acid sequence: CASSLYSDYQETQYF.

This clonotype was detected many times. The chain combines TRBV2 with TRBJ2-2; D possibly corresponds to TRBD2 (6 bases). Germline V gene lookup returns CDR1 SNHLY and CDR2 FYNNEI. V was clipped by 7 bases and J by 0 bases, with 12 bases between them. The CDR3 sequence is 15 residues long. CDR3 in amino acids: CASTPDYTNTGELFF. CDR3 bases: TGTGCCAGCACCCCGGACTATACGAACACCGGGGAGCTGTTTTTT.

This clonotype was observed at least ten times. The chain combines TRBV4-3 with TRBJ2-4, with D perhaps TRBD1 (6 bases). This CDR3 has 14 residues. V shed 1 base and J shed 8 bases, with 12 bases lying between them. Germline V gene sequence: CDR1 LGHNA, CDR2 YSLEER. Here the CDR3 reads CASSQVLGGHIQYF. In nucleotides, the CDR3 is TGCGCCAGCAGCCAAGTGCTAGGGGGTCACATTCAGTACTTC.

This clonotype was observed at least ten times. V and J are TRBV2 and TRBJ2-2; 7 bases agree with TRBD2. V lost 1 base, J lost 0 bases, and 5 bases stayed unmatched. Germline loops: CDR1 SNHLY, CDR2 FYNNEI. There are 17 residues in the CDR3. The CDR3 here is CASSEEASGANTGELFF. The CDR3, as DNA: TGTGCCAGCAGTGAAGAAGCTAGCGGAGCGAACACCGGGGAGCTGTTTTTT.

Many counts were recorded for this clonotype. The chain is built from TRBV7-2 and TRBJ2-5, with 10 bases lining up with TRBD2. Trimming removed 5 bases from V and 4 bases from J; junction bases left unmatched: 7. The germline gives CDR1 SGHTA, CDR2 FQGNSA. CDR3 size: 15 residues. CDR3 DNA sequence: TGTGCCAGCAGCCGTGGGACTAGCGTCTTAGAGACCCAGTACTTC. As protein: CASSRGTSVLETQYF.

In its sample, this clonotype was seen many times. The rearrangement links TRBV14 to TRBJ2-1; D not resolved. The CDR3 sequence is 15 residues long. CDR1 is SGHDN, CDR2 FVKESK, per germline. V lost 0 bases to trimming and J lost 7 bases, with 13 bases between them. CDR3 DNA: TGTGCCAGCAGCCAAGATTGGGGTCGTTGGAATGAGCAGTTCTTC. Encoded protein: CASSQDWGRWNEQFF.